The 16 T cell receptor beta chains below come from one sample, sequenced in a study of naive and memory T cell subsets. The beta constant-region primer was an equimolar mix of two oligonucleotides covering TRBC1 and TRBC2. TCRdb reanalysed the UMI-ligation and nested PCR reads using MiXCR and keeps one entry per CDR3 protein. The sample holds 21,000 or so distinct CDR3 sequences, approximately 9.9% seen once. Sequencing was carried out using central memory CD8+ T cells from blood. These receptors were obtained from a human donor in good health.

By share, this clonotype counts as medium-sized (0.01 to 0.1%). A clone one base away is much larger, so this may be a read error. This chain connects TRBV11-2 to TRBJ2-5, with a tentative D call TRBD1 (5 bases). V lost 5 bases and J lost 4, with 11 bases in between. Germline V gene data show CDR1 as SGHAT and CDR2 as FQNNGV. The CDR3 has 13 residues. The CDR3 loop reads CASSRQTTETQYF. In nucleotides, the CDR3 is TGTGCCAGCAGCCGACAGACGACAGAGACCCAGTACTTC.

This clonotype was counted only a few times. J is TRBJ1-5 and V is TRBV4-1; TRBD1 matches 7 bases. V shed 0 bases, J shed 2 bases, and the junction held 4 bases outside the gene matches. Per the germline V gene, CDR1 is MGHRA and CDR2 is YSYEKL. The CDR3 covers 16 residues. As DNA, the CDR3 is TGCGCCAGCAGCCAAGATGGAGGGGGCGGCAATCAGCCCCAGCATTTT. This sequence encodes CASSQDGGGGNQPQHF.

The chain couples TRBV12-3 or TRBV12-4 to TRBJ2-1, with D unresolved. This CDR3 region has 14 residues. V was cut by 4 bases and J by 0 bases, with 7 bases left in between. The CDR3 DNA reads TGTGCCAGCAGTTGGGCCAGCTCCTACAATGAGCAGTTCTTC. It is translated as CASSWASSYNEQFF.

This clonotype came up a few times. V is TRBV11-2 and J is TRBJ2-7; weak D call: TRBD2 (5 bases). Trimming stripped 4 bases from V and 6 bases from J, with 19 bases between. CDR1 SGHAT and CDR2 FQNNGV come from the germline V gene. The CDR3 covers 15 residues. Here the CDR3 reads CASSSSQEKLSEQYF. CDR3 coding DNA: TGTGCCAGCAGCTCTAGCCAGGAGAAACTTTCCGAGCAGTACTTC.

This clonotype appeared many times. The chain has TRBV5-1 and TRBJ2-3, with D unresolved. The CDR3 consists of 14 residues. The ends were cut back, 1 base at V and 2 bases at J, with 8 bases in the middle. Germline CDR1 SGHRS, CDR2 YFSETQ. CDR3 coding DNA: TGCGCCAGCAGCTTGAGTCAATTCACAGATACGCAGTATTTT. Protein sequence: CASSLSQFTDTQYF.

Only a few counts were recorded for this clonotype. V gene TRBV15 combines with J gene TRBJ2-1; unclear D gene. The CDR3 covers 13 residues. The germline V and J ends were trimmed by 2 bases and 4 bases, with 6 bases remaining between them. CDR1 is LNHNV and CDR2 is YYDKDF in the germline V gene (reference sequence). The CDR3 nucleotides read TGTGCCACCAGCAGAACGGTATACAATGAGCAGTTCTTC. Translation: CATSRTVYNEQFF.

This clonotype was observed many times. The chain combines TRBV7-9 with TRBJ1-1; TRBD1 matches 7 bases. V gave up 5 bases and J gave up 5 bases; unmatched junction bases: 14. The length of the CDR3 is 16 residues. CDR1 and CDR2 from the germline V gene are SEHNR and FQNEAQ (reference sequence). CDR3 sequence: CASSLHNRGSRTEAFF. The CDR3 DNA follows: TGTGCCAGCAGCCTCCACAACAGGGGAAGTCGTACTGAAGCTTTCTTT. Looking up the rest from reference TRBV7-9 and TRBJ1-1 gives the full variable domain: DTGVSQNPRHKITKRGQNVTFRCDPISEHNRLYWYRQTLGQGPEFLTYFQNEAQLEKSRLLSDRFSAERPKGSFSTLEIQRTEQGDSAMYLCASSLHNRGSRTEAFFGQGTRLTVV.

This clonotype came up many times. The V gene is TRBV27, the J gene TRBJ1-2; D uncertain. Germline-derived CDR1 and CDR2 are MNHEY and SMNVEV (reference sequence). The CDR3 extends over 13 amino acids. The V and J ends lost 5 bases and 8 bases respectively, with 15 bases between them. The DNA of the CDR3 is TGTGCCAGCAGTCACGAGGGTGCGGGAGGCTACACCTTC. This gives the protein CASSHEGAGGYTF.

This clonotype has a count of ten or more. The CDR3 here is CASSPGTGVDSTDTQYF. The CDR3 nucleotides read TGTGCCAGCAGCCCCGGGACAGGGGTGGACAGCACAGATACGCAGTATTTT. This chain links TRBV7-8 with TRBJ2-3; 10 bases map to TRBD1. The CDR3 is 17 amino acids. The germline gives CDR1 SGHVS, CDR2 FQNEAQ. Losses at the gene ends were 5 bases for V and 0 bases for J; bases not matched to a gene: 8.

The chain joins TRBV7-6 to TRBJ1-2, with 9 bases aligning to TRBD1. CDR3 length: 16 amino acids. Germline V gene lookup returns CDR1 SGHVS and CDR2 FNYEAQ. V shed 5 bases and J 4 bases; nucleotides not matched to a gene: 11. DNA for the CDR3: TGTGCCAGCAGCGCCTTGCCCGGGACAGGGAGCTATGGCTACACCTTC. It yields the protein CASSALPGTGSYGYTF.

The chain employs TRBV3-1 and TRBJ1-2; perhaps TRBD1 as D (5 bases). V was clipped by 3 bases and J by 2 bases, with 13 bases between them. Germline CDR1 and CDR2: LGHDT and YNNKEL (reference sequence). This CDR3 is 15 amino acids long. CDR3 coding DNA: TGTGCCAGCAGCCATAGGGACCCTGGGAACTATGGCTACACCTTC. Amino acid sequence: CASSHRDPGNYGYTF. Combining the CDR3 with reference TRBV3-1 and TRBJ1-2 gives the whole variable domain DTAVSQTPKYLVTQMGNDKSIKCEQNLGHDTMYWYKQDSKKFLKIMFSYNNKELIINETVPNRFSPKSPDKAHLNLHINSLELGDSAVYFCASSHRDPGNYGYTFGSGTRLTVV.

This clonotype was detected many times. The chain joins TRBV7-8 to TRBJ2-4; D not resolved. The CDR3 spans 12 residues. Between the trimmed V and J ends, which lost 6 bases and 6 bases, there was a span of 9 bases. Per the germline V gene, CDR1 is SGHVS and CDR2 is FQNEAQ. CDR3 bases: TGTGCCAGCAGGCGGATCACAAACATTCAGTACTTC. Its protein product is CASRRITNIQYF.

This clonotype was observed at least ten times. The V and J genes are TRBV4-3 and TRBJ1-5, with a possible D match to TRBD1 (6 bases). The CDR3 sequence is 15 residues long. Between the trimmed V and J ends, which lost 0 bases and 6 bases, there was a span of 12 bases. CDR1 and CDR2 from the germline V gene are LGHNA and YSLEER. The DNA of the CDR3 is TGCGCCAGCAGCCAAGATAGCGGGGGCACTCAGCCCCAGCATTTT. This translates into CASSQDSGGTQPQHF.

This clonotype has only a few counts. V usage is TRBV28 and J usage is TRBJ2-7, with no clear D. Between the trimmed V and J ends, which lost 3 bases and 5 bases, there was a span of 11 bases. Looked up from germline, CDR1 is MDHEN and CDR2 is SYDVKM. The CDR3 spans 13 residues. The CDR3 region has the DNA TGTGCCAGCAGTTTGCAAATCTTCGACGAGCAGTACTTC. It is translated as CASSLQIFDEQYF.

The DNA for the CDR3 is TGTGCCAGCAGTCCCCAATTTCAGCTCACAGATACGCAGTATTTT. Protein product: CASSPQFQLTDTQYF. The rearrangement links TRBV6-5 to TRBJ2-3; D remains unclear. The CDR3 consists of 15 residues. The germline V gene has CDR1 MNHEY and CDR2 SVGAGI. The V end lost 5 bases, the J end lost 2 bases, and 14 bases lay between the germline ends.

This clonotype came up a few times. The chain is built from TRBV7-2 and TRBJ2-3; 9 nucleotides line up with TRBD2. Trimming took 2 bases from V and 4 from J; bases not matched to a gene: 7. Germline loops: CDR1 SGHTA, CDR2 FQGNSA. The CDR3 totals 16 residues. DNA of the CDR3: TGTGCCAGCAGCTTAACACGAGGCGGGAGGGCAGATACGCAGTATTTT. It encodes CASSLTRGGRADTQYF.